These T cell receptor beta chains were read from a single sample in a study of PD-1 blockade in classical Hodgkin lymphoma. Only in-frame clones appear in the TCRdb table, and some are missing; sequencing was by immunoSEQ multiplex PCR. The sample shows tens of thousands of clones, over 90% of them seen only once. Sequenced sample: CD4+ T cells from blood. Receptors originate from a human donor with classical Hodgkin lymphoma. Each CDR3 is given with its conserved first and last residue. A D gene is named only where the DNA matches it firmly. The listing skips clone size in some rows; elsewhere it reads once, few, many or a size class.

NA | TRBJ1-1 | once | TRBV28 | TGTGCCAGCAGTAAGGGCCAGACAAACACTGAAGCTTTCTTT | CASSKGQTNTEAFF
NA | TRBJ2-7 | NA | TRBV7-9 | TGTGCCAGCAGCTTAAGGAGCTACGAGCAGTACTTC | CASSLRSYEQYF
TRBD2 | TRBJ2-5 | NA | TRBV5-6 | TGTGCCAGCAGCTTTCGGAGTAGCGGGGGATTGGAGACCCAGTACTTC | CASSFRSSGGLETQYF
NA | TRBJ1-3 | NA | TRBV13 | TGTGCCAGCAGCTTGCGGGGAAGCTCTGGAAACACCATATATTTT | CASSLRGSSGNTIYF
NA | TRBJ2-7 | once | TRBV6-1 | TGTGCCAGCGGTCATAGACAGGACTACGAGCAGTACTTC | CASGHRQDYEQYF
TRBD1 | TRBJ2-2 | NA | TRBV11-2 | TGTGCCAGCAGCGTCGACAGGGACACCGGGGAGCTGTTTTTT | CASSVDRDTGELFF
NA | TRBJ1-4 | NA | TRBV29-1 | TGCAGCGTCCGTAAGGGGGGGGAAAAACTGTTTTTT | CSVRKGGEKLFF
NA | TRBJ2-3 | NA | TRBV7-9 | TGTGCCAGCAGTCTGACATGGCCCTCAGATACGCAGTATTTT | CASSLTWPSDTQYF
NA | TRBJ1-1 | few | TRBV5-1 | TGCGCCAGCAGCTTGAGTGACATGGGGACTGAAGCTTTCTTT | CASSLSDMGTEAFF
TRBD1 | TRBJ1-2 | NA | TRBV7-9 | TGTGCCAGCAGCTTCTTAGCCGGGACAGGGATTGGCTACACCTTC | CASSFLAGTGIGYTF
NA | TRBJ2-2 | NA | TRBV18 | TGTGCCAGCTCACTCACCGGGGAGCTGTTTTTT | CASSLTGELFF
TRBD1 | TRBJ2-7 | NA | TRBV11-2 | TGTGCCAGCAGCTCAGGACAGGGCTCCTACGAGCAGTACTTC | CASSSGQGSYEQYF
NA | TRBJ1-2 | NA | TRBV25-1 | TGTGCCAGCAGTGACAGGGTGTTTGGCTACACCTTC | CASSDRVFGYTF
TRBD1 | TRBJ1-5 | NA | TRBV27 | TGTGCCAGCAGCCCAGGGGGCGGGGGCGGGGCCCAGCATTTT | CASSPGGGGGAQHF
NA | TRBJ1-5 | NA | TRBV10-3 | TGTGCCATCAGCGAGACGAGCGATCAGCCCCAGCATTTT | CAISETSDQPQHF
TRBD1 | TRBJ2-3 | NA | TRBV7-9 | TGTGCCAGCAGCTCTCGGACAGGGGGCACAGATACGCAGTATTTT | CASSSRTGGTDTQYF
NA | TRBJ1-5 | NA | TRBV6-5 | TGTGCCAGCAGTCGCAGGTCGGGAAACCAGCCCCAGCATTTT | CASSRRSGNQPQHF
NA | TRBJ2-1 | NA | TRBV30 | TGTGCCTGGAGCGCACAGGGTGATGAGCAGTTCTTC | CAWSAQGDEQFF
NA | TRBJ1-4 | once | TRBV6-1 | TGTGCCAGCAGTGATCTCATACGGACCCTAAAACTGTTTTTT | CASSDLIRTLKLFF
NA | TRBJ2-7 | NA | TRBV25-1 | TGTGCCAGCAGTGAGAAGGGGCAGGCTTACGAGCAGTACTTC | CASSEKGQAYEQYF